This T cell receptor (beta chain) was identified during a study of shared clonotypes between healthy human individuals. The data were produced by immunoSEQ multiplex PCR, yet TCRdb's version contains in-frame clones alone and is incomplete. Of fewer than 1.6 million clones in the sample, approximately 98.5% were seen once. The receptor's source is a man under 40 in good health. Specimen: naive CD4+ T cells sorted from blood. Subset reported: CD45RA+ positively selected.

CDR3 nucleotides: TGTGCCAGCACCACCCAAGCGGGAGATGAGCAGTTCTTC. Translation gives CASTTQAGDEQFF. The chain recombines TRBV7-8 with TRBJ2-1; 8 positions match TRBD2. The CDR3 has 13 residues. V dropped 7 bases and J dropped 8; count of bases not matched to a gene: 7. Germline values: CDR1 SGHVS, CDR2 FQNEAQ.